Listed below are T cell receptor beta chains from one sample, sequenced in a study of untreated major depressive disorder. The protocol was immunoSEQ multiplex PCR, while the TCRdb copy is restricted to in-frame clones and leaves out a portion. Of around 13,000 clones in the sample, 90% to 95% were seen once. The sequenced material came from CD4+ T cells from PBMCs. All receptors derive from a woman aged 30 to 39 with major depressive disorder. The CDR3 runs from the conserved cysteine through the conserved F or W. Each record gives: J gene, clone size, V gene, D gene, CDR3 protein, CDR3 DNA. A D gene is named only where the DNA matches it firmly. Clone size is given for some rows only: seen once, a few or many times, or a class if the clone is expanded.

j_call: TRBJ2-7
clone_size: .
v_call: TRBV19
d_call: TRBD1
cdr3_aa: CASSVGTGYEQYF
cdr3_nt: TGTGCCAGTAGTGTTGGGACAGGCTACGAGCAGTACTTC

j_call: TRBJ1-2
clone_size: once
v_call: TRBV30
d_call: .
cdr3_aa: CAWSAERSEGYTF
cdr3_nt: TGTGCCTGGAGTGCCGAGAGGTCGGAAGGCTACACCTTC

j_call: TRBJ1-1
clone_size: .
v_call: TRBV29-1
d_call: TRBD1
cdr3_aa: CSVETLDRGRDTEAFF
cdr3_nt: TGCAGCGTTGAAACTCTTGACAGGGGGAGGGACACTGAAGCTTTCTTT

j_call: TRBJ2-1
clone_size: .
v_call: TRBV29-1
d_call: .
cdr3_aa: CSVGRERIYNEQFF
cdr3_nt: TGCAGCGTTGGGCGCGAACGGATCTACAATGAGCAGTTCTTC

j_call: TRBJ1-2
clone_size: .
v_call: TRBV19
d_call: TRBD1
cdr3_aa: CASRIPGQGLTGYTF
cdr3_nt: TGTGCCAGTAGGATACCGGGACAGGGGTTGACTGGCTACACCTTC

j_call: TRBJ1-4
clone_size: .
v_call: TRBV9
d_call: .
cdr3_aa: CASSPKQGVIPNEKLFF
cdr3_nt: TGTGCCAGCAGTCCCAAACAGGGAGTAATTCCTAATGAAAAACTGTTTTTT

j_call: TRBJ1-2
clone_size: .
v_call: TRBV5-1
d_call: TRBD1
cdr3_aa: CASSLRDRYGYTF
cdr3_nt: TGCGCCAGCAGCCTCCGGGACAGGTACGGCTACACCTTC

j_call: TRBJ1-2
clone_size: .
v_call: TRBV18
d_call: .
cdr3_aa: CASEITGYGYTF
cdr3_nt: TGTGCCAGCGAGATCACCGGTTATGGCTACACCTTC

j_call: TRBJ2-7
clone_size: once
v_call: TRBV4-3
d_call: .
cdr3_aa: CASSLAGTGSYEQYF
cdr3_nt: TGCGCCAGCAGCCTGGCAGGAACAGGGAGCTACGAGCAGTACTTC

j_call: TRBJ1-5
clone_size: .
v_call: TRBV18
d_call: TRBD1
cdr3_aa: CATGQGANQPQHF
cdr3_nt: TGTGCCACCGGACAGGGGGCGAATCAGCCCCAGCATTTT

j_call: TRBJ2-3
clone_size: .
v_call: TRBV6-6
d_call: .
cdr3_aa: CASSYSPKRASDTQYF
cdr3_nt: TGTGCCAGCAGTTACTCCCCGAAGCGGGCCTCGGATACGCAGTATTTT

j_call: TRBJ2-1
clone_size: .
v_call: TRBV7-9
d_call: .
cdr3_aa: CASSPRDLYYNEQFF
cdr3_nt: TGTGCCAGCAGCCCCCGGGACTTGTATTACAATGAGCAGTTCTTC

j_call: TRBJ1-1
clone_size: .
v_call: TRBV2
d_call: .
cdr3_aa: CASSVTGNTEAFF
cdr3_nt: TGTGCCAGCAGCGTAACAGGGAACACTGAAGCTTTCTTT

j_call: TRBJ1-1
clone_size: .
v_call: TRBV19
d_call: TRBD1
cdr3_aa: CATTPGTGRPTEAFF
cdr3_nt: TGTGCCACCACACCGGGGACAGGGAGGCCCACTGAAGCTTTCTTT

j_call: TRBJ2-3
clone_size: .
v_call: TRBV7-8
d_call: TRBD2
cdr3_aa: CASSFTSGTSGGTQYF
cdr3_nt: TGTGCCAGCAGCTTCACTAGCGGGACCTCAGGGGGTACGCAGTATTTT

j_call: TRBJ2-5
clone_size: .
v_call: TRBV27
d_call: .
cdr3_aa: CASSSRDQTQYF
cdr3_nt: TGTGCCAGCAGTTCCAGGGATCAGACCCAGTACTTC

j_call: TRBJ2-2
clone_size: .
v_call: TRBV7-2
d_call: .
cdr3_aa: CASNLNGGNTGELFF
cdr3_nt: TGTGCCAGCAACCTTAATGGGGGAAACACCGGGGAGCTGTTTTTT

j_call: TRBJ2-7
clone_size: .
v_call: TRBV30
d_call: .
cdr3_aa: CAWSVFSVAGTTYEQYF
cdr3_nt: TGTGCCTGGAGTGTATTCTCGGTTGCGGGAACTACCTACGAGCAGTACTTC

j_call: TRBJ2-5
clone_size: .
v_call: TRBV29-1
d_call: .
cdr3_aa: CSAGWRRETQYF
cdr3_nt: TGCAGCGCCGGGTGGCGGAGGGAGACCCAGTACTTC

j_call: TRBJ2-7
clone_size: once
v_call: TRBV5-1
d_call: .
cdr3_aa: CASSTRGSYEQYF
cdr3_nt: TGCGCCAGCTCAACAAGGGGCTCCTACGAGCAGTACTTC

j_call: TRBJ1-3
clone_size: .
v_call: TRBV13
d_call: TRBD1
cdr3_aa: CASSTTPTGSGNTIYF
cdr3_nt: TGTGCCAGCAGCACAACCCCGACAGGGTCTGGAAACACCATATATTTT

j_call: TRBJ2-7
clone_size: .
v_call: TRBV14
d_call: TRBD2
cdr3_aa: CASSQLAGVHHEQYF
cdr3_nt: TGTGCCAGCAGCCAGCTAGCGGGAGTCCACCACGAGCAGTACTTC

j_call: TRBJ2-1
clone_size: .
v_call: TRBV9
d_call: TRBD1
cdr3_aa: CASSVGQGAHNEQFF
cdr3_nt: TGTGCCAGCAGCGTAGGTCAGGGGGCACACAATGAGCAGTTCTTC

j_call: TRBJ2-2
clone_size: .
v_call: TRBV2
d_call: .
cdr3_aa: CASSEDRAELFF
cdr3_nt: TGTGCCAGCAGTGAAGACAGGGCGGAGCTGTTTTTT

j_call: TRBJ2-3
clone_size: few
v_call: TRBV11-3
d_call: TRBD1
cdr3_aa: CASSTTGGVGTDTQYF
cdr3_nt: TGTGCCAGCAGCACGACAGGGGGGGTTGGCACAGATACGCAGTATTTT

j_call: TRBJ2-1
clone_size: .
v_call: TRBV6-4
d_call: .
cdr3_aa: CASSAKGGNEQFF
cdr3_nt: TGTGCCAGCAGTGCCAAGGGAGGCAATGAGCAGTTCTTC

j_call: TRBJ1-2
clone_size: .
v_call: TRBV29-1
d_call: .
cdr3_aa: CSVESGDYGYTF
cdr3_nt: TGCAGCGTTGAATCGGGTGACTATGGCTACACCTTC

j_call: TRBJ2-5
clone_size: .
v_call: TRBV30
d_call: TRBD2
cdr3_aa: CAWSSGRAKKQETQYF
cdr3_nt: TGTGCCTGGTCAAGCGGGAGGGCAAAAAAACAAGAGACCCAGTACTTC

j_call: TRBJ2-2
clone_size: .
v_call: TRBV29-1
d_call: TRBD1
cdr3_aa: CSAGGYTGELFF
cdr3_nt: TGCAGCGCAGGGGGTTACACCGGGGAGCTGTTTTTT

j_call: TRBJ2-5
clone_size: .
v_call: TRBV13
d_call: TRBD1
cdr3_aa: CASSRTGDQETQYF
cdr3_nt: TGTGCCAGCAGCCGCACAGGGGACCAAGAGACCCAGTACTTC

j_call: TRBJ1-2
clone_size: once
v_call: TRBV5-1
d_call: TRBD1
cdr3_aa: CASSLFGQTGGDYGYTF
cdr3_nt: TGCGCCAGCAGCTTGTTCGGTCAAACAGGGGGCGACTATGGCTACACCTTC

j_call: TRBJ2-7
clone_size: few
v_call: TRBV25-1
d_call: .
cdr3_aa: CASTYGRNPYEQYF
cdr3_nt: TGTGCCAGCACCTACGGACGTAACCCCTACGAGCAGTACTTC

j_call: TRBJ1-1
clone_size: once
v_call: TRBV6-1
d_call: .
cdr3_aa: CASSIEGVNTEAFF
cdr3_nt: TGTGCCAGCAGCATCGAGGGGGTGAACACTGAAGCTTTCTTT

j_call: TRBJ1-5
clone_size: few
v_call: TRBV5-6
d_call: .
cdr3_aa: CASSFSTGPQHF
cdr3_nt: TGTGCCAGCAGCTTCTCCACGGGGCCCCAGCATTTT

j_call: TRBJ2-5
clone_size: once
v_call: TRBV7-9
d_call: .
cdr3_aa: CASSLTAETQYF
cdr3_nt: TGTGCCAGCAGCTTAACAGCGGAGACCCAGTACTTC

j_call: TRBJ2-1
clone_size: once
v_call: TRBV10-2
d_call: TRBD2
cdr3_aa: CASRPGGTSGRALSYNEQFF
cdr3_nt: TGCGCCAGCCGTCCCGGGGGGACTAGCGGGAGGGCTCTTTCCTACAATGAGCAGTTCTTC

j_call: TRBJ2-5
clone_size: .
v_call: TRBV6-5
d_call: TRBD2
cdr3_aa: CASSERERETQYF
cdr3_nt: TGTGCCAGCAGCGAGCGGGAGCGGGAGACCCAGTACTTC

j_call: TRBJ2-2
clone_size: .
v_call: TRBV14
d_call: .
cdr3_aa: CASSRRQEYTGELFF
cdr3_nt: TGTGCCAGCAGCCGCAGACAGGAATACACCGGGGAGCTGTTTTTT

j_call: TRBJ1-1
clone_size: .
v_call: TRBV7-2
d_call: .
cdr3_aa: CASSLGMGTEAFF
cdr3_nt: TGTGCCAGCAGCTTGGGCATGGGAACTGAAGCTTTCTTT

j_call: TRBJ1-2
clone_size: .
v_call: TRBV5-5
d_call: .
cdr3_aa: CASSWGSPGNYGYTF
cdr3_nt: TGTGCCAGCAGCTGGGGGAGTCCTGGTAACTATGGCTACACCTTC

j_call: TRBJ2-7
clone_size: .
v_call: TRBV29-1
d_call: .
cdr3_aa: CSVNRAPYEQYF
cdr3_nt: TGCAGCGTTAACAGGGCCCCCTACGAGCAGTACTTC

j_call: TRBJ2-1
clone_size: .
v_call: TRBV5-1
d_call: TRBD2
cdr3_aa: CASSPQAGEALSEQFF
cdr3_nt: TGCGCCAGCAGCCCTCAAGCGGGAGAGGCCCTTAGTGAGCAGTTCTTC

j_call: TRBJ2-3
clone_size: .
v_call: TRBV18
d_call: .
cdr3_aa: CASSPVVVGDTQYF
cdr3_nt: TGTGCCAGCTCGCCTGTGGTCGTAGGGGATACGCAGTATTTT

j_call: TRBJ1-5
clone_size: .
v_call: TRBV6-1
d_call: .
cdr3_aa: CASRGDRSLKQPQHF
cdr3_nt: TGTGCCAGCAGAGGTGACAGGTCTCTTAAACAGCCCCAGCATTTT

j_call: TRBJ1-3
clone_size: .
v_call: TRBV10-1
d_call: .
cdr3_aa: CASSERGFGNTIYF
cdr3_nt: TGCGCCAGCAGTGAAAGAGGTTTCGGAAACACCATATATTTT

j_call: TRBJ2-3
clone_size: .
v_call: TRBV4-1
d_call: .
cdr3_aa: CASSQDPPDTQYF
cdr3_nt: TGCGCCAGCAGCCAAGACCCTCCAGATACGCAGTATTTT

j_call: TRBJ2-2
clone_size: .
v_call: TRBV5-6
d_call: TRBD2
cdr3_aa: CASSLVLAGVAGELFF
cdr3_nt: TGTGCCAGCAGCTTGGTCCTAGCGGGAGTAGCCGGGGAGCTGTTTTTT

j_call: TRBJ2-3
clone_size: .
v_call: TRBV30
d_call: TRBD2
cdr3_aa: CAWSVRGRSDTQYF
cdr3_nt: TGTGCCTGGAGTGTACGCGGGAGGTCAGATACGCAGTATTTT

j_call: TRBJ2-7
clone_size: .
v_call: TRBV4-2
d_call: .
cdr3_aa: CASSRRTDLYEQYF
cdr3_nt: TGTGCCAGCAGCCGCCGGACAGATCTCTACGAGCAGTACTTC